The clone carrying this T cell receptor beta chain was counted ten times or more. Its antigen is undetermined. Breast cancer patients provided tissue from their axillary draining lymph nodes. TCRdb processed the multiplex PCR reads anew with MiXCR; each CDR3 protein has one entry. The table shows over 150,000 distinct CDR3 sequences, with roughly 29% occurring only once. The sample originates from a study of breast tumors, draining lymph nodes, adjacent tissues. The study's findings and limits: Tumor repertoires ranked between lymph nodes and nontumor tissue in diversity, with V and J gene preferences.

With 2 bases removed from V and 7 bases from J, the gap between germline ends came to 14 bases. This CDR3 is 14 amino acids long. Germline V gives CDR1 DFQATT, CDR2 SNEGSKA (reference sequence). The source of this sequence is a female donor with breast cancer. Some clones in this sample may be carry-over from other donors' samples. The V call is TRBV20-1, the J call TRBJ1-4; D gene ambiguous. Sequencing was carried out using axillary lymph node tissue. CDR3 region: CSARQEGLVEKLFF. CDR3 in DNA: TGCAGTGCTAGACAAGAGGGTTTGGTTGAAAAACTGTTTTTT.